A single sample gave rise to the 28 T cell receptor beta chains below, sequenced in a study of brain T cells in children with intractable seizures. Using immunoSEQ multiplex PCR, the repertoire was profiled, and TCRdb retains in-frame clones only, with some absent. The profile shows about 76,000 clones, just over 90% of them singletons. The starting material was peripheral blood, obtained at surgery. The source of these receptors is a boy younger than two with tuberous sclerosis and intractable seizures.

The chain employs TRBV24-1 and TRBJ2-6; D not certain. Trimming stripped 0 bases from V and 2 bases from J, with 4 bases between. There are 15 residues in the CDR3. Germline assignment: CDR1 KGHDR and CDR2 SFDVKD. CDR3 loop: CATSDLGAGANVLTF. In nucleotides, the CDR3 is TGTGCCACCAGTGATTTGGGGGCTGGGGCCAACGTCCTGACTTTC.

J is TRBJ1-1 and V is TRBV7-9, with D possibly being TRBD1 (5 bases). V was trimmed by 2 bases and J by 3 bases, leaving 22 bases between them. The CDR3 covers 18 residues. Germline lookup yields CDR1 SEHNR and CDR2 FQNEAQ (reference sequence). The CDR3 loop is CASSLPHQAVRVDTEAFF. CDR3 coding DNA: TGTGCCAGCAGCTTACCCCATCAGGCCGTCAGGGTTGACACTGAAGCTTTCTTT.

The chain employs TRBV4-2 and TRBJ1-2, with D tentatively TRBD1 (6 bases). Trimming shortened V by 4 bases and J by 3 bases, and 15 bases separated the two germline ends. This CDR3 contains 15 residues. The germline CDR1 and CDR2 sequences are LGHNA and YNFKEQ. The CDR3 nucleotides are TGTGCCAGCAGCCCTACACAGGACAGTTACTATGGCTACACCTTC. It codes for CASSPTQDSYYGYTF.

This chain links TRBV6-5 with TRBJ1-2; D possibly corresponds to TRBD1 (5 bases). Per the germline V gene, CDR1 is MNHEY and CDR2 is SVGAGI. V was cut by 5 bases and J by 3 bases, with 13 bases left in between. The CDR3 is made up of 14 amino acids. The CDR3 sequence: CASSLSRVHYGYTF. The CDR3 DNA reads as TGTGCCAGCAGTCTAAGCAGGGTACACTATGGCTACACCTTC.

The chain combines TRBV19 with TRBJ2-3; D is unresolved. Trimming removed 3 bases from V and 3 bases from J, with 1 base in between. Germline lookup yields CDR1 LNHDA and CDR2 SQIVND (reference sequence). This CDR3 spans 11 amino acids. CDR3 residues: CASSITDTQYF. The CDR3 DNA reads TGTGCCAGTAGTATTACAGATACGCAGTATTTT. Full variable domain (remainder filled in from reference TRBV19 and TRBJ2-3): DGGITQSPKYLFRKEGQNVTLSCEQNLNHDAMYWYRQDPGQGLRLIYYSQIVNDFQKGDIAEGYSVSREKKESFPLTVTSAQKNPTAFYLCASSITDTQYFGPGTRLTVL.

This chain uses TRBV9 with TRBJ1-2, with TRBD1 matching 12 bases. Looked up from germline, CDR1 is SGDLS and CDR2 is YYNGEE. The junction had 4 bases not matched to a gene; V was cut back by 4 bases and J by 6 bases. The CDR3 has 14 amino acids. The CDR3 here is CASSFRDRGHGYTF. CDR3 in DNA: TGTGCCAGCAGCTTCCGGGACAGGGGGCATGGCTACACCTTC.

The rearrangement links TRBV23-1 to TRBJ2-3; TRBD2 matches at 11 bases. TRBV23-1 has ORF status, its function being uncertain. The CDR3 loop spans 15 amino acids. With 10 bases clipped from V and 2 bases from J, the junction kept 8 bases outside the gene matches. CDR3 sequence: CATSGLAVPTDTQYF. Written as DNA, the CDR3 is TGCGCCACCTCGGGACTAGCGGTACCCACAGATACGCAGTATTTT.

This rearrangement joins TRBV5-1 to TRBJ2-7, with D possibly being TRBD1 or TRBD2 (6 bases each). The CDR3 is 15 amino acids. The germline V gene encodes CDR1 SGHRS and CDR2 YFSETQ. The ends were cut back, 1 base at V and 0 bases at J, with 11 bases in the middle. The CDR3 coding sequence is TGCGCCAGCAGCTTGCAAGGGGGGCCCTCCTACGAGCAGTACTTC. The encoded protein is CASSLQGGPSYEQYF.

The rearrangement uses TRBV10-3 and TRBJ2-1; 10 bases agree with TRBD2. The CDR3 covers 16 residues. V shed 3 bases, J shed 6 bases, and the junction held 8 bases outside the gene matches. Looked up from germline, CDR1 is ENHRY and CDR2 is SYGVKD. CDR3 residues: CAISESGTSAFNEQFF. The CDR3 DNA reads TGTGCCATCAGTGAATCCGGGACTAGCGCGTTCAATGAGCAGTTCTTC.

V is TRBV9 and J is TRBJ1-2, with 11 bases identical to TRBD1. The CDR3 length is 15 residues. The V gene end was trimmed by 2 bases and the J gene end by 4 bases; junction bases not matched to a gene: 4. Germline CDR1 reads SGDLS; CDR2 reads YYNGEE. CDR3 residues: CASSVGGQGGYGYTF. The CDR3 coding sequence is TGTGCCAGCAGCGTCGGGGGACAGGGGGGCTATGGCTACACCTTC.

The rearrangement uses TRBV5-1 and TRBJ1-4, with a tentative D call TRBD1 (6 bases). The CDR3 has 15 residues. The germline V gene encodes CDR1 SGHRS and CDR2 YFSETQ. Trimming cost V 4 bases and J 2 bases, with 12 bases left between them. The CDR3 protein is CASSRQQGTNEKLFF. The CDR3 region has the DNA TGCGCCAGCAGCAGACAACAGGGTACTAATGAAAAACTGTTTTTT.

This chain links TRBV29-1 with TRBJ1-4; TRBD1 agrees at 7 bases. V gave up 6 bases and J gave up 3 bases; unmatched junction bases: 4. CDR3 length: 13 residues. Germline V lookup: CDR1 SQVTM, CDR2 ANQGSEA. Here the CDR3 reads CSVLTGSNEKLFF. CDR3 DNA sequence: TGCAGCGTCTTGACAGGGTCTAATGAAAAACTGTTTTTT.

CDR3 sequence (DNA): TGTGCCAGCAGCCAACAATCCCAGGGAATTTCACCCCTCCACTTT. It specifies CASSQQSQGISPLHF. The chain combines TRBV14 with TRBJ1-6, with D tentatively TRBD1 (5 bases). Germline CDR1 and CDR2: SGHDN and FVKESK. V lost 2 bases, J lost 9 bases, and 14 bases lay in between. This CDR3 is built from 15 residues.

This rearrangement joins TRBV19 to TRBJ2-1; 12 nucleotides align to TRBD2. The CDR3 sequence is 17 residues long. With 7 bases clipped from V and 9 bases from J, the junction kept 16 bases outside the gene matches. The germline CDR1 and CDR2 sequences are LNHDA and SQIVND (reference sequence). The CDR3 DNA sequence: TGTGCCAGTACCTTCTCACAGACTAGCGGGAGTGTGCTTGAGCAGTTCTTC. Translating it yields CASTFSQTSGSVLEQFF.

The V call is TRBV11-3, the J call TRBJ2-7; D possibly uses TRBD1 or TRBD2 (5 bases each). The V end lost 5 bases, the J end lost 0 bases, and 11 bases lay between the germline ends. In germline, CDR1 is SGHNT, CDR2 YENEEA. The CDR3 loop spans 14 amino acids. The CDR3 is CASSPAGSSYEQYF. CDR3 in DNA: TGTGCCAGCAGCCCGGCAGGGAGCTCCTACGAGCAGTACTTC.

The CDR3 DNA sequence: TGCGCCAGCAGTCACCCAGACAGGGGACTGTGGAACACTGAAGCTTTCTTT. Translation gives CASSHPDRGLWNTEAFF. This chain uses TRBV23-1 with TRBJ1-1, with 8 bases lining up with TRBD1. TRBV23-1 counts as an open reading frame of uncertain function. The CDR3 spans 17 residues. V was clipped by 3 bases and J by 1 base; unmatched bases: 10.

The chain has TRBV11-3 and TRBJ2-7, with D perhaps matching TRBD2 (5 bases). Trimming took 6 bases from V and 4 from J, leaving 13 bases between them. From germline, CDR1 is SGHNT and CDR2 YENEEA. CDR3 size: 13 residues. CDR3 DNA: TGTGCCAGCAGGGGTCTAAGCGGTTACGAGCAGTACTTC. This sequence encodes CASRGLSGYEQYF.

This CDR3 is CASSAGQGAQPQHF. CDR3 nucleotides: TGTGCCAGCAGCGCGGGACAGGGGGCTCAGCCCCAGCATTTT. This rearrangement joins TRBV9 to TRBJ1-5, with 12 bases aligning to TRBD1. V was pared by 3 bases and J by 6 bases, with 1 base of the junction left unmatched. The CDR3 contains 14 residues. Per germline, CDR1 SGDLS and CDR2 YYNGEE. The full variable domain, rest sourced from reference TRBV9 and TRBJ1-5, is DSGVTQTPKHLITATGQRVTLRCSPRSGDLSVYWYQQSLDQGLQFLIQYYNGEERAKGNILERFSAQQFPDLHSELNLSSLELGDSALYFCASSAGQGAQPQHFGDGTRLSIL.

J is TRBJ2-7 and V is TRBV5-1; 7 nucleotides align to TRBD1. This CDR3 is 16 amino acids long. Germline values: CDR1 SGHRS, CDR2 YFSETQ. Unmatched junction bases numbered 11, after V lost 1 base and J lost 4 bases. The CDR3 loop reads CASSLSPRGTSYEQYF. The CDR3 DNA is TGCGCCAGCAGCTTGTCCCCCAGGGGGACGTCGTACGAGCAGTACTTC. Full variable domain (missing parts from reference TRBV5-1 and TRBJ2-7): KAGVTQTPRYLIKTRGQQVTLSCSPISGHRSVSWYQQTPGQGLQFLFEYFSETQRNKGNFPGRFSGRQFSNSRSEMNVSTLELGDSALYLCASSLSPRGTSYEQYFGPGTRLTVT.

This clone occurred a few times. This rearrangement joins TRBV7-6 to TRBJ1-2, with D possibly being TRBD1 (6 bases). There are 13 residues in the CDR3. Germline V lookup: CDR1 SGHVS, CDR2 FNYEAQ. V lost 3 bases and J 5 bases, leaving 10 bases between the germline ends. CDR3 in DNA: TGTGCCAGCAGCTTCACGGGGGCGTATGGCTACACCTTC. It is translated as CASSFTGAYGYTF. Full variable domain (outside the CDR3, taken from reference TRBV7-6 and TRBJ1-2): GAGVSQSPRYKVTKRGQDVALRCDPISGHVSLYWYRQALGQGPEFLTYFNYEAQQDKSGLPNDRFSAERPEGSISTLTIQRTEQRDSAMYRCASSFTGAYGYTFGSGTRLTVV.

The CDR3 here is CASSVGGTHPDTQYF. The CDR3 bases are TGTGCCAGCAGCGTAGGCGGGACTCACCCCGATACGCAGTATTTT. V gene TRBV9 combines with J gene TRBJ2-3; weak D call: TRBD2 (6 bases). Germline assignment: CDR1 SGDLS and CDR2 YYNGEE. The CDR3 sequence is 15 residues long. Trimming cost V 0 bases and J 6 bases, with 14 bases left between them.

The genes are TRBV6-5 and TRBJ1-3, with D possibly being TRBD1 (5 bases). CDR3 length: 14 residues. CDR1 is MNHEY and CDR2 is SVGAGI in the germline V gene. Trimming removed 8 bases from V and 0 bases from J, with 11 bases in between. The CDR3 DNA is TGTGCCAGCCGTCCCGGGACCTCTGGAAACACCATATATTTT. This codes for CASRPGTSGNTIYF.

The rearrangement joins TRBV3-1 (or the pseudogene TRBV3-2) to TRBJ2-3; D is perhaps TRBD1 or TRBD2 (6 bases each). This CDR3 spans 14 amino acids. Germline V gene lookup returns CDR1 LGHDT and CDR2 YNNKEL (reference sequence). Trimming left V 2 bases short and J 7 bases short, with 13 bases between. The CDR3 DNA sequence: TGTGCCAGCAGCCAAAAACAGGGAGGAAATACGCAGTATTTT. Protein sequence: CASSQKQGGNTQYF.

J is TRBJ2-7 and V is TRBV5-1; D not resolved. The CDR3 loop spans 12 amino acids. Germline CDR1 and CDR2: SGHRS and YFSETQ. V shed 3 bases and J shed 0 bases, with 4 bases lying between them. CDR3 amino acids: CASSYTSYEQYF. Written as DNA, the CDR3 is TGCGCCAGCAGCTACACCTCCTACGAGCAGTACTTC.

The CDR3 sequence is CASSNLDNEQFF. CDR3 nucleotides: TGTGCCAGTAGTAACCTGGACAATGAGCAGTTCTTC. This chain connects TRBV19 to TRBJ2-1, with D uncertain. Germline values: CDR1 LNHDA, CDR2 SQIVND (reference sequence). CDR3 length: 12 residues. V gave up 4 bases and J gave up 5 bases, with 6 bases separating them.

The genes are TRBV7-3 and TRBJ2-2, with D perhaps assigned TRBD1 or TRBD2 (5 bases each). The CDR3 has 12 amino acids. Germline V gene lookup returns CDR1 SGHTA and CDR2 FQGTGA. V was clipped by 6 bases and J by 8 bases, with 10 bases between them. CDR3 in amino acids: CASSSGRGELFF. CDR3 bases: TGTGCCAGCAGTTCAGGGAGAGGGGAGCTGTTTTTT.

The rearrangement joins TRBV2 to TRBJ1-2; 9 nucleotides match TRBD1. This CDR3 contains 15 residues. Germline CDR1 and CDR2: SNHLY and FYNNEI. Trimming took 6 bases from V and 7 from J; bases not matched to a gene: 12. The DNA of the CDR3 is TGTGCCAGCAGGAGGGGGACAGGGTACCTCTCTGGCTACACCTTC. Amino acid sequence: CASRRGTGYLSGYTF. The full variable domain, rest sourced from reference TRBV2 and TRBJ1-2, is EPEVTQTPSHQVTQMGQEVILRCVPISNHLYFYWYRQILGQKVEFLVSFYNNEISEKSEIFDDQFSVERPDGSNFTLKIRSTKLEDSAMYFCASRRGTGYLSGYTFGSGTRLTVV.

The chain uses TRBV5-4 and TRBJ2-7, with D perhaps given as TRBD1 or TRBD2 (5 bases each). V lost 1 base, J lost 3 bases, and 8 bases lay in between. Germline lookup yields CDR1 SGHNT and CDR2 YYREEE (reference sequence). This CDR3 comprises 13 residues. The CDR3 DNA reads TGTGCCAGCAGCTTGATTGGGGGCTACGAGCAGTACTTC. It yields the protein CASSLIGGYEQYF.